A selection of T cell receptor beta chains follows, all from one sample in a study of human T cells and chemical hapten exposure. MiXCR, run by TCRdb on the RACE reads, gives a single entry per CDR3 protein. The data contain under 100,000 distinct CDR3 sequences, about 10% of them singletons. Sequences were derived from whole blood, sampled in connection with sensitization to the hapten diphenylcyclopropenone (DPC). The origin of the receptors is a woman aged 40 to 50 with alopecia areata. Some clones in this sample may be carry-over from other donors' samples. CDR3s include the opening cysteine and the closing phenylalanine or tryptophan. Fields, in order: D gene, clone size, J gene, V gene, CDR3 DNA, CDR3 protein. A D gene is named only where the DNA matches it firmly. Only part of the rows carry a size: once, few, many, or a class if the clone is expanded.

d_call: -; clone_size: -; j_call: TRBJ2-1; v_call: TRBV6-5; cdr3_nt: TGTGCCAGCAGTTACTCACCCTCGGACAATGAGCAGTTCTTC; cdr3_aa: CASSYSPSDNEQFF
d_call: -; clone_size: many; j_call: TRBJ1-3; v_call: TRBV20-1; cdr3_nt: TGCAGTGCTAGGGGAGAGGGAGCGTTGCGAAACACCATATATTTT; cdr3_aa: CSARGEGALRNTIYF
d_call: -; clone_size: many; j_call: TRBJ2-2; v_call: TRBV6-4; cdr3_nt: TGTGCCAGCAGTGTCGGCGGGGGCCCCGGAGGCACCGGGGAGCTGTTTTTT; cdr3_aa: CASSVGGGPGGTGELFF
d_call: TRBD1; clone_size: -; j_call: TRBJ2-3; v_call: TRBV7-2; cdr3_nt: TGTGCCAGCAGCTTAGACGAAGGGGGCCTTGAAGGCGCAGATACGCAGTATTTT; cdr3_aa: CASSLDEGGLEGADTQYF
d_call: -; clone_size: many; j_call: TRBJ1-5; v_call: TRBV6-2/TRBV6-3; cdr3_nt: TGTGCCAGCAGTTACGCGGCAGGCCGGGGGCCCCAGCATTTT; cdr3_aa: CASSYAAGRGPQHF
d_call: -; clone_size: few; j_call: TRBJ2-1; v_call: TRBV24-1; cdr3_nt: TGTGCCACCAGTGAGAGGGACAATGAGCAGTTCTTC; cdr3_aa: CATSERDNEQFF
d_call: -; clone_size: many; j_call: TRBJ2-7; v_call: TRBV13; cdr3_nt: TGTGCCAGCGGACAGCTTTATTCCTACGAGCAGTACTTC; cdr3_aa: CASGQLYSYEQYF
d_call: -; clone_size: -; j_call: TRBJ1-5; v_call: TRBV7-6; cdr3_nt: TGTGCCAGCAGCTTAGGGCCCCGAGAGGGCAATCAGCCCCAGCATTTT; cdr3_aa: CASSLGPREGNQPQHF
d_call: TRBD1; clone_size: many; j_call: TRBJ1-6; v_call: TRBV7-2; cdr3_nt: TGTGCCAGCAGCTTAACAGGGGTGAGTTCACCCCTCCACTTT; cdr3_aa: CASSLTGVSSPLHF
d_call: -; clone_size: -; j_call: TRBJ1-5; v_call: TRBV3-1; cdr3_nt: TGTGCCAGCAGCCAAGAATTAAGGCAGCCCCAGCATTTT; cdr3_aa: CASSQELRQPQHF
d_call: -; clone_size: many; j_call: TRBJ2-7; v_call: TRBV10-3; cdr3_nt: TGTGCCATCAGTGACGTTGCCGGCGAGCAGTACTTC; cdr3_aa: CAISDVAGEQYF
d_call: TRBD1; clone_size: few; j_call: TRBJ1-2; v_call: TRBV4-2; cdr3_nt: TGTGCCAGCAGCCAAAGAGGTCGACAGGGGGATGGCTACACCTTC; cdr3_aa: CASSQRGRQGDGYTF
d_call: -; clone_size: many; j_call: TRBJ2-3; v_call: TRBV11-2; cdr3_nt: TGTGCCAGCAGCCGAGGGACGGCTAGCACAGATACGCAGTATTTT; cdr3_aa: CASSRGTASTDTQYF
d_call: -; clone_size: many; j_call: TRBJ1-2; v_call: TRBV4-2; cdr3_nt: TGTGCCAGCAGCCAGAGCCGGGACTATGGCTACACCTTC; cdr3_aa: CASSQSRDYGYTF
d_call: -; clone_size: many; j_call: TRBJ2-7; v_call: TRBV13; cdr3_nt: TGTGCCAGCACCCGAGGTGGGGGTTACGAGCAGTACTTC; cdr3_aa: CASTRGGGYEQYF
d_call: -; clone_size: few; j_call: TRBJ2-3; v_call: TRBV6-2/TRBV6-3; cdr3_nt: TGTGCCAGCAGTTACCGGATTACAGATACGCAGTATTTT; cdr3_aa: CASSYRITDTQYF
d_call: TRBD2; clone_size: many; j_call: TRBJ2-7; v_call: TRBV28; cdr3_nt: TGTGCCAGCAGTCCGACGGGGTTAGCGGGATCCTACGAGCAGTACTTC; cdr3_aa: CASSPTGLAGSYEQYF
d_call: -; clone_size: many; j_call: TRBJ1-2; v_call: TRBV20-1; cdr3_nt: TGCAGTGCCCATCGGGCAGGGCAGTATGGCTACACCTTC; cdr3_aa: CSAHRAGQYGYTF
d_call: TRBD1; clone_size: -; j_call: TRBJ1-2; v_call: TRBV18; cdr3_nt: TGTGCCAGCTCACGATGGACAGGGGGCGAAGATGGCTACACCTTC; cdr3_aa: CASSRWTGGEDGYTF
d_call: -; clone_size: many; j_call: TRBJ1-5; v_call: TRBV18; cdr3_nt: TGTGCCAGCTCACCTGGACAGCCCAATCAGCCCCAGCATTTT; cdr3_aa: CASSPGQPNQPQHF
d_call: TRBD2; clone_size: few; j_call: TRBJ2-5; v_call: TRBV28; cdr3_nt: TGTGCCAGCCAGTCCGTAGCGGGAGAAGAGACCCAGTACTTC; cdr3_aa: CASQSVAGEETQYF
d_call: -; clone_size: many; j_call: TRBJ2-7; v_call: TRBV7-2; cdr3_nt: TGTGCCAGCAGCCCCTACCCCGCCTTGGGAGAGCAGTACTTC; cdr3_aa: CASSPYPALGEQYF